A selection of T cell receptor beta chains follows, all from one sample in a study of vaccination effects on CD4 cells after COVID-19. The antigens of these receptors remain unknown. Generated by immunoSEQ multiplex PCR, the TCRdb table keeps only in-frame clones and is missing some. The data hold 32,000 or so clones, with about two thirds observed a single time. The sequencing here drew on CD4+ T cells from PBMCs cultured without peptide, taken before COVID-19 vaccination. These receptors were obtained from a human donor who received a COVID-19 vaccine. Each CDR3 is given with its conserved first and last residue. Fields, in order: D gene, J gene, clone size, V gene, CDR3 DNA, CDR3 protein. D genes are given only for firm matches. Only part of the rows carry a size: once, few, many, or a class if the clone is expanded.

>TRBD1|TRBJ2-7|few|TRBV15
TGTGCCACCAGCAGCGCTAACAGGGGGTCATTCCCCTCCTACGAGCAGTACTTC
CATSSANRGSFPSYEQYF
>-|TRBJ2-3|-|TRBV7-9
TGTGCCAGCAGCTTAAAATCAGGGACAGATACGCAGTATTTT
CASSLKSGTDTQYF
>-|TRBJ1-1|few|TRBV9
TGTGCCAGCAGCCTCCCCCCTGATCTAGTGACTGAAGCTTTCTTT
CASSLPPDLVTEAFF
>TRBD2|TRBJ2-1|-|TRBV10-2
TGCGCCAGCAGTGAGTCAATACTAGCGGGATTGCATGAGCAGTTCTTC
CASSESILAGLHEQFF
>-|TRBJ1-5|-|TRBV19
TGTGCCAGCATCCCCGGACACTATAGCAATCAGCCCCAGCATTTT
CASIPGHYSNQPQHF
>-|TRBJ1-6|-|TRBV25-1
TGTGCCAGCAGTGAATACCCCCATAATTCACCCCTCCACTTT
CASSEYPHNSPLHF
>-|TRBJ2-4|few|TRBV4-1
TGCGCCAGCAGCCAAGTCGAAGGTCCCATTCAGTACTTC
CASSQVEGPIQYF
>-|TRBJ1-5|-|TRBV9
TGTGCCAGCAGCTCCGGACCCAACAGGGGCAATCAGCCCCAGCATTTT
CASSSGPNRGNQPQHF
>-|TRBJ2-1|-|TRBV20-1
TGCAGTGCTAGTCTTATCGCCTACAATGAGCAGTTCTTC
CSASLIAYNEQFF
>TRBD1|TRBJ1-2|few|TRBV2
TGTGCCAGCAGTGAACTACAGGGGATCGGTGGCTACACCTTC
CASSELQGIGGYTF
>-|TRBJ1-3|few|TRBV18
TGTGCCAGCTCACCACCTGTGCAGAAGGGAAACACCATATATTTT
CASSPPVQKGNTIYF
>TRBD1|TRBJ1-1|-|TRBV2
TGTGCCAGCAGAAACACAGGGGGGAACACTGAAGCTTTCTTT
CASRNTGGNTEAFF
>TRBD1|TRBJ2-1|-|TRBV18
TGTGCCAGCTCAACCGCCGAGAGGGGGCAGGATGAGCAGTTCTTC
CASSTAERGQDEQFF
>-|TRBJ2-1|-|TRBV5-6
TGTGCCAGCAGCTTGGCCGGAGATTGGGGGAAATACTACAATGAGCAGTTCTTC
CASSLAGDWGKYYNEQFF
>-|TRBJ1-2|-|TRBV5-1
TGCGCCAGCAGACCCGGGACACAAGCTAACTATGGCTACACCTTC
CASRPGTQANYGYTF
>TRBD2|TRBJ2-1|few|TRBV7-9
TGTGCCAGCAGCCCGACTAGCGGCCTCTACAATGAGCAGTTCTTC
CASSPTSGLYNEQFF
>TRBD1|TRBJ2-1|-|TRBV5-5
TGTGCCAGCAGCATCCAACTTAGTCGGGGACAGAATGAGCAGTTCTTC
CASSIQLSRGQNEQFF
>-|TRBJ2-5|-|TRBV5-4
TGTGCCAGCAGCATACAGGGTCAAGAGACCCAGTACTTC
CASSIQGQETQYF
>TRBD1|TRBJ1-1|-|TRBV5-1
TGCGCCAGCAGCTTGATTTGGGACAGGGCCAGATACACTGAAGCTTTCTTT
CASSLIWDRARYTEAFF
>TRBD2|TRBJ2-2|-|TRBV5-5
TGTGCCAGCAGCTTGGTGGGAGCGGGGGGGCCTCAAACCGGGGAGCTGTTTTTT
CASSLVGAGGPQTGELFF
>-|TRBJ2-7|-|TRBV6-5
TGTGCCAGCAGTCCGGGGAGGGGGCTTCCCTACGAGCAGTACTTC
CASSPGRGLPYEQYF
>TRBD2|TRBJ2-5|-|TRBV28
TGTGCCAGCAGTTCAAGACTAGCGGGATCCCAAGAGACCCAGTACTTC
CASSSRLAGSQETQYF
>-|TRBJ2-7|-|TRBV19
TGTGCCAGTAGTATAGGGGACACTTATAACTACGAGCAGTACTTC
CASSIGDTYNYEQYF
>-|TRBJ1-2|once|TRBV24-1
TGTGCCACCAGTGTCGTACAGGGTGGAGTGAGAGGCTACACCTTC
CATSVVQGGVRGYTF
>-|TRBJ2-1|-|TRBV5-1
TGCGCCAGCAGCTTGGGAACTTACAATGAGCAGTTCTTC
CASSLGTYNEQFF
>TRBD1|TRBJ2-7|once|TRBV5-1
TGCGCCAGCAGCACAAGATCGGGACAGGGCTTCCCCTACGAGCAGTACTTC
CASSTRSGQGFPYEQYF
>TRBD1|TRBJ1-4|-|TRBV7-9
TGTGCCAGCAGCTGGACAGGGACAACTAATGAAAAACTGTTTTTT
CASSWTGTTNEKLFF
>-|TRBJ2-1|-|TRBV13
TGTGCCAGCAGCTTAATGGGGGGGCGCTCCAATGAGCAGTTCTTC
CASSLMGGRSNEQFF
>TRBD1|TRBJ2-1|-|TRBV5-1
TGCGCCAGCAGCTTAGACAGGGCGGACTACAATGAGCAGTTCTTC
CASSLDRADYNEQFF
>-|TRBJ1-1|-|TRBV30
TGTGCCTGGGGACAGTCGAACACTGAAGCTTTCTTT
CAWGQSNTEAFF
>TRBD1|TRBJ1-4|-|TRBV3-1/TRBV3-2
TGTGCCAGCAGGGGCGGACAGGGGAGTGAAAAACTGTTTTTT
CASRGGQGSEKLFF
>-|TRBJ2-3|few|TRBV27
TGTGCCAGCAGTTTAGGGTTCGGCAGGGGCACAGATACGCAGTATTTT
CASSLGFGRGTDTQYF
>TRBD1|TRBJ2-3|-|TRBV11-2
TGTGCCAGCAGCTCCCAGCTTTTGGCAGGGGGTTGGGATACGCAGTATTTT
CASSSQLLAGGWDTQYF
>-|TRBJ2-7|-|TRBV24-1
TGTGCCACCAGTGCAACGAGCTCCTACGAGCAGTACTTC
CATSATSSYEQYF
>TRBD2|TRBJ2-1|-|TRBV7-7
TGTGCCAGCAGCTTCGGGACTAGCGGTACTTACAATGAGCAGTTCTTC
CASSFGTSGTYNEQFF
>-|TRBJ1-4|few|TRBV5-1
TGCGCCAGCAGCTTGGGAGGGGCCGGGGTTAATGAAAAACTGTTTTTT
CASSLGGAGVNEKLFF
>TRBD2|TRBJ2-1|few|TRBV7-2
TGTGCCAGCAGCCTCCGGACTAGCGGGGGATATGAGCAGTTCTTC
CASSLRTSGGYEQFF
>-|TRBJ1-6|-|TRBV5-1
TGCGCCAGCAGCTTCGGGAGCGCGACCGATTCACCCCTCCACTTT
CASSFGSATDSPLHF
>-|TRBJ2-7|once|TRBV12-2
TGTGCAAGTCGCTTAGTAGGGACAGGGGTGGAAGAGCAGTACTTC
CASRLVGTGVEEQYF
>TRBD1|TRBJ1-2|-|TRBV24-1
TGTGCCACCAGTGACGGGACAGCTAACTATGGCTACACCTTC
CATSDGTANYGYTF
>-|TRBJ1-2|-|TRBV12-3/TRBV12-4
TGTGCCAGCAGTTTTGCCGGTAACTATGGCTACACCTTC
CASSFAGNYGYTF
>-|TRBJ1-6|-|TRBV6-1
TGTGCCAGCAGTTTGGGTCCTCCGGGAGATTCACCCCTCCACTTT
CASSLGPPGDSPLHF
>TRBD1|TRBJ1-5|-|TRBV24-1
TGTGCCACCAGAGGTCAGGGGGCCGATCAGCCCCAGCATTTT
CATRGQGADQPQHF
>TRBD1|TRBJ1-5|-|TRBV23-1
TGCGCCAGCAGGACACAGGGGACCAGCAATCAGCCCCAGCATTTT
CASRTQGTSNQPQHF
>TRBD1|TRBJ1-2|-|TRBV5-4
TGTGCCAGCAGCTCAGGGACAGACTATGGCTACACCTTC
CASSSGTDYGYTF
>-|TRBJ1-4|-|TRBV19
TGTGCCAGTAGCCGGGGCACAACTAATGAAAAACTGTTTTTT
CASSRGTTNEKLFF
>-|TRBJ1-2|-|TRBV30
TGTGCCTGGAGTCTCGGCAGGGCCAATGGCTACACCTTC
CAWSLGRANGYTF
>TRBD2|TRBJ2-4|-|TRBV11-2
TGTGCCAGCAGCTTCCGACTAGCGGGAGGAACTGTAGCCAAAAACATTCAGTACTTC
CASSFRLAGGTVAKNIQYF
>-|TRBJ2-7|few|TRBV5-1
TGCGCCAGCAGTTACGCCAGGGTATCGTACTTC
CASSYARVSYF
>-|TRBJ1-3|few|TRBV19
TGTGCCAGTAGTGCCTCTGGAAACACCATATATTTT
CASSASGNTIYF
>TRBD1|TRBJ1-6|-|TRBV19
TGTGCCAGTAGAGACAGGGGCCGTAATTCACCCCTCCACTTT
CASRDRGRNSPLHF
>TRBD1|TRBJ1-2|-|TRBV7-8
TGTGCCAGCAGCAGATCGACAGGGGAGGTTCATGGCTACACCTTC
CASSRSTGEVHGYTF
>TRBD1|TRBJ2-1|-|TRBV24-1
TGTGCCACCAGTGGCCGAGGGACAGGGTCCAATGAGCAGTTCTTC
CATSGRGTGSNEQFF